One and the same sample provided the 30 T cell receptor beta chains below, sequenced in a study of CD8 T cells in Susac syndrome. Random hexamers were used to reverse transcribe an amount of roughly 0.45 to 1 ug RNA. TCRdb redid the calling of the immunoSEQ multiplex PCR reads with MiXCR, one entry per CDR3 protein. The table includes roughly 160,000 distinct CDR3 sequences, 90% to 95% detected once. Sequenced input: CD4+ T cells from PBMCs. The receptors were gathered from a human donor in good health.

CDR3 DNA sequence: TGCGCCAGCAGCCGCCTAGCTATCACCGGGGAGCTGTTTTTT. This codes for CASSRLAITGELFF. The chain couples TRBV4-3 to TRBJ2-2; tentatively, D is TRBD2 (5 bases). The germline V gene encodes CDR1 LGHNA and CDR2 YSLEER. The length of the CDR3 is 14 residues. V was cut by 4 bases and J by 4 bases, with 10 bases left in between.

The gene calls are TRBV20-1 and TRBJ1-2; no definite D call. V lost 7 bases and J 5 bases, leaving 11 bases between the germline ends. The germline V gene has CDR1 DFQATT and CDR2 SNEGSKA (reference sequence). The CDR3 is 11 residues long. This chain's CDR3 is CSVRQDYGYTF. CDR3 nucleotide sequence: TGCAGTGTCAGGCAGGATTATGGCTACACCTTC.

The rearrangement joins TRBV30 to TRBJ1-5; perhaps TRBD1 as D (6 bases). Germline values: CDR1 GTSNPN, CDR2 SVGIG (reference sequence). Trimming stripped 5 bases from V and 5 bases from J, with 13 bases between. CDR3 length equals 13 residues. This CDR3 is CAWAQQGDQPQHF. The CDR3 nucleotides read TGTGCCTGGGCCCAACAGGGAGATCAGCCCCAGCATTTT. Looking up the rest from reference TRBV30 and TRBJ1-5 gives the full variable domain: SQTIHQWPATLVQPVGSPLSLECTVEGTSNPNLYWYRQAAGRGLQLLFYSVGIGQISSEVPQNLSASRPQDRQFILSSKKLLLSDSGFYLCAWAQQGDQPQHFGDGTRLSIL.

The chain joins TRBV9 to TRBJ1-6; TRBD1 aligns across 7 bases. With V trimmed by 5 bases and J by 6 bases, 8 bases remained unmatched. Germline values: CDR1 SGDLS, CDR2 YYNGEE. The CDR3 is 15 amino acids. CDR3 bases: TGTGCCAGCAGAGCCGGGACAGATTTTAATTCACCCCTCCACTTT. Translated, it gives CASRAGTDFNSPLHF.

The chain uses TRBV28 and TRBJ1-1; the D gene is possibly TRBD1 (5 bases). In germline, CDR1 is MDHEN, CDR2 SYDVKM. The CDR3 totals 14 residues. V lost 5 bases, J lost 2 bases, and 12 bases lay in between. The CDR3 here is CASSVAGTNTEAFF. CDR3 in DNA: TGTGCCAGCAGTGTAGCCGGGACCAACACTGAAGCTTTCTTT. The full variable domain, completed using reference TRBV28 and TRBJ1-1, is DVKVTQSSRYLVKRTGEKVFLECVQDMDHENMFWYRQDPGLGLRLIYFSYDVKMKEKGDIPEGYSVSREKKERFSLILESASTNQTSMYLCASSVAGTNTEAFFGQGTRLTVV.

This chain links TRBV7-2 with TRBJ1-4; D not resolved. Germline values: CDR1 SGHTA, CDR2 FQGNSA. CDR3 length: 13 residues. With 1 base removed from V and 11 bases from J, the gap between germline ends came to 11 bases. The CDR3 reads CASSLEAEDKLFF. The CDR3 DNA reads as TGTGCCAGCAGCTTAGAGGCCGAAGATAAACTGTTTTTT.

The chain recombines TRBV6-6 with TRBJ1-1; no clear D gene. The V gene's germline CDR1 is MNHNY and CDR2 SVGAGI (reference sequence). This CDR3 has 14 residues. Trimming pared 0 bases from V and 4 bases from J, leaving 9 bases between. CDR3 sequence (DNA): TGTGCCAGCAGTTACTCGGGTACCAGCACTGAAGCTTTCTTT. Translated: CASSYSGTSTEAFF.

This rearrangement joins TRBV12-5 to TRBJ2-2; 10 bases match TRBD1. V lost 5 bases, J lost 4 bases, and 4 bases stayed unmatched. CDR1 and CDR2 (germline): LGHNT, FRNRAP. The CDR3 extends over 15 amino acids. The CDR3 loop reads CASGPGQGSTGELFF. The CDR3 nucleotides read TGTGCTAGTGGTCCGGGACAGGGGAGCACCGGGGAGCTGTTTTTT. The full variable domain, completed using reference TRBV12-5 and TRBJ2-2, is DARVTQTPRHKVTEMGQEVTMRCQPILGHNTVFWYRQTMMQGLELLAYFRNRAPLDDSGMPKDRFSAEMPDATLATLKIQPSEPRDSAVYFCASGPGQGSTGELFFGEGSRLTVL.

The chain carries TRBV30 and TRBJ2-1; D possibly uses TRBD1 or TRBD2 (5 bases each). The V end was cut by 0 bases, the J end by 12 bases, with 12 bases between. The length of the CDR3 is 12 residues. Germline CDR1 is GTSNPN and CDR2 is SVGIG (reference sequence). The CDR3 loop reads CAWSVGRQSQFF. CDR3 DNA sequence: TGTGCCTGGAGTGTAGGGAGACAGTCGCAGTTCTTC. The variable domain in full, with the rest retrieved from reference TRBV30 and TRBJ2-1, is SQTIHQWPATLVQPVGSPLSLECTVEGTSNPNLYWYRQAAGRGLQLLFYSVGIGQISSEVPQNLSASRPQDRQFILSSKKLLLSDSGFYLCAWSVGRQSQFFGPGTRLTVL.

The rearrangement uses TRBV6-2 or TRBV6-3 and TRBJ2-7, with TRBD1 as a possible D gene (6 bases). The CDR3 has 13 amino acids. The germline V gene encodes CDR1 MNHEY and CDR2 SVGEGT. Trimming stripped 6 bases from V and 3 bases from J, with 12 bases between. The CDR3 reads CASSQDSDYEQYF. The CDR3 coding sequence is TGTGCCAGCAGCCAGGACAGTGACTACGAGCAGTACTTC.

J is TRBJ2-3 and V is TRBV7-8, with a weak D call TRBD2 (5 bases). Germline V gives CDR1 SGHVS, CDR2 FQNEAQ. CDR3 length: 16 residues. V was cut by 0 bases and J by 5 bases, with 15 bases left in between. The CDR3 loop is CASSLASSSWRDTQYF. Here the CDR3 DNA reads TGTGCCAGCAGCTTAGCGTCGTCTAGCTGGAGAGATACGCAGTATTTT.

The chain has TRBV2 and TRBJ1-1; D not certain. The CDR3 runs to 12 residues. Germline assignment: CDR1 SNHLY and CDR2 FYNNEI. V lost 3 bases, J lost 5 bases, and 7 bases lay in between. CDR3 region: CASSERRTEAFF. CDR3 bases: TGTGCCAGCAGTGAGCGGCGGACTGAAGCTTTCTTT.

This rearrangement joins TRBV4-2 to TRBJ2-3; 8 nucleotides line up with TRBD2. Germline trimming cut 4 bases from V and 2 bases from J; bases unmatched to any gene: 11. The CDR3 length is 17 residues. Germline V gene data show CDR1 as LGHNA and CDR2 as YNFKEQ. The CDR3 spells CASSRPGAGAHTDTQYF. In nucleotides, the CDR3 is TGTGCCAGCAGCCGTCCGGGAGCGGGGGCCCACACAGATACGCAGTATTTT.

The gene calls are TRBV20-1 and TRBJ2-7; D is perhaps TRBD2 (6 bases). CDR3 length: 14 amino acids. Trimming took 0 bases from V and 3 from J, leaving 12 bases between them. Germline V gene data show CDR1 as DFQATT and CDR2 as SNEGSKA (reference sequence). CDR3 nucleotide sequence: TGCAGTGCTAGAGACCCAGGGACTTTCTACGAGCAGTACTTC. Translation gives CSARDPGTFYEQYF.

This chain connects TRBV29-1 to TRBJ1-1; the match to TRBD1 covers 8 bases. Germline assignment: CDR1 SQVTM and CDR2 ANQGSEA. The J segment lost 0 bases and the V segment lost 6 bases, leaving 6 bases of the junction unmatched. The CDR3 extends over 14 amino acids. Here the CDR3 DNA reads TGCAGCGTAAGGACAGGGCCCATGAACACTGAAGCTTTCTTT. Its translation is CSVRTGPMNTEAFF.

The chain uses TRBV3-1 and TRBJ2-1; 8 bases align to TRBD2. This CDR3 comprises 15 residues. Germline CDR1 LGHDT, CDR2 YNNKEL (reference sequence). Unmatched junction bases numbered 3, after V lost 3 bases and J lost 2 bases. This CDR3 reads CASSQSGGPYNEQFF. The CDR3 nucleotides read TGTGCCAGCAGCCAGAGCGGGGGACCCTACAATGAGCAGTTCTTC.

This chain uses TRBV2 with TRBJ2-5; D uncertain. The V end was cut by 4 bases, the J end by 1 base, with 7 bases between. CDR1 is SNHLY and CDR2 is FYNNEI in the germline V gene. The CDR3 loop spans 13 amino acids. CDR3 DNA: TGTGCCAGCAGTGTCCCTAGCCAAGAGACCCAGTACTTC. As protein: CASSVPSQETQYF.

V usage is TRBV15 and J usage is TRBJ2-5, with 8 positions matching TRBD2. Germline V gives CDR1 LNHNV, CDR2 YYDKDF (reference sequence). This CDR3 contains 15 residues. V lost 1 base and J lost 5; bases outside the gene matches: 6. In nucleotides, the CDR3 is TGTGCCACCAGCAGAGCGGGAGGGGAAGGGGAGACCCAGTACTTC. This sequence encodes CATSRAGGEGETQYF.

This clonotype was observed once. This rearrangement joins TRBV5-4 to TRBJ2-7; 9 bases fit TRBD1. Looked up from germline, CDR1 is SGHNT and CDR2 is YYREEE (reference sequence). CDR3 length equals 13 residues. The ends lost 2 bases at V and 5 bases at J; junction bases unmatched: 2. The CDR3 sequence: CASSLQGADEQYF. CDR3 sequence (DNA): TGTGCCAGCAGCTTACAGGGGGCGGACGAGCAGTACTTC.

The chain links TRBV20-1 to TRBJ2-7, with D perhaps matching TRBD1 or TRBD2 (5 bases each). The CDR3 length is 16 residues. V lost 0 bases and J lost 2, with 17 bases in between. CDR1 is DFQATT and CDR2 is SNEGSKA in the germline V gene (reference sequence). The CDR3 DNA reads as TGCAGTGCTAGAGATCTGGGGGTAGCGACTACCTACGAGCAGTACTTC. This translates into CSARDLGVATTYEQYF.

The chain's CDR3 is CATSRDTGVAETQYF. CDR3 DNA: TGTGCCACCAGCAGAGATACCGGGGTTGCAGAGACCCAGTACTTC. The rearrangement links TRBV15 to TRBJ2-5, with D possibly matching TRBD2 (5 bases). The CDR3 totals 15 residues. Germline V lookup: CDR1 LNHNV, CDR2 YYDKDF (reference sequence). Trimming removed 0 bases at V and 4 bases at J, with 12 bases between.

The chain joins TRBV2 to TRBJ1-5; D is unclear. This CDR3 spans 14 amino acids. Germline CDR1 reads SNHLY; CDR2 reads FYNNEI. The V gene lost 5 bases and the J gene lost 5 bases, with 13 bases spanning the gap. CDR3 in amino acids: CASSREGKYQPQHF. The CDR3 DNA sequence: TGTGCCAGCAGTAGGGAAGGGAAGTATCAGCCCCAGCATTTT.

The chain joins TRBV24-1 to TRBJ1-2; D is ambiguous. Germline V gene sequence: CDR1 KGHDR, CDR2 SFDVKD. There are 14 residues in the CDR3. The V gene lost 6 bases and the J gene lost 8 bases, with 18 bases spanning the gap. CDR3 nucleotide sequence: TGTGCCACCAGTCCCGGACGAGGGCCCGGAGGCTACACCTTC. Translated: CATSPGRGPGGYTF.

The chain links TRBV29-1 to TRBJ2-3; 12 bases match TRBD2. Germline lookup yields CDR1 SQVTM and CDR2 ANQGSEA. The V and J ends lost 5 bases and 2 bases, in that order; junction bases with no gene match: 14. This CDR3 region has 18 residues. In DNA, the CDR3 is TGCAGCGTTTGGGTTTTCCTAGCGGGGGGGGAAGACACAGATACGCAGTATTTT. It yields the protein CSVWVFLAGGEDTDTQYF.

The V gene is TRBV7-9, the J gene TRBJ2-5, with a weak D call TRBD1 (6 bases). The CDR3 has 14 residues. V lost 0 bases to trimming and J lost 5 bases, with 10 bases between them. Germline loops: CDR1 SEHNR, CDR2 FQNEAQ (reference sequence). DNA of the CDR3: TGTGCCAGCAGCTTAGCAGGGGGACCGGAGACCCAGTACTTC. Encoded protein: CASSLAGGPETQYF.

The chain recombines TRBV20-1 with TRBJ2-2, with TRBD2 as a possible D gene (5 bases). This CDR3 spans 15 amino acids. Trimming took 1 base from V and 0 from J, leaving 9 bases between them. The germline gives CDR1 DFQATT, CDR2 SNEGSKA (reference sequence). The CDR3 region has the DNA TGCAGTGCTAGAGCTTCCGGGACGAACACCGGGGAGCTGTTTTTT. Translated, it gives CSARASGTNTGELFF.

This chain joins TRBV20-1 and TRBJ2-3, with 7 bases lining up with TRBD2. Germline V gene data show CDR1 as DFQATT and CDR2 as SNEGSKA (reference sequence). The CDR3 consists of 11 residues. The trim removed 6 bases at V and 7 bases at J, leaving 4 bases unmatched. In nucleotides, the CDR3 is TGCAGTGCGTGGACTAGAAATACGCAGTATTTT. This codes for CSAWTRNTQYF.

V is TRBV9 and J is TRBJ1-2; 7 nucleotides match TRBD1. The V gene end was trimmed by 4 bases and the J gene end by 7 bases; junction bases not matched to a gene: 7. The germline V gene encodes CDR1 SGDLS and CDR2 YYNGEE. This CDR3 is 13 amino acids long. The CDR3 DNA reads TGTGCCAGCAGCTTAGACAGGGATCGTGGCTACACCTTC. Translation gives CASSLDRDRGYTF.

This rearrangement joins TRBV6-5 to TRBJ1-2; D gene unclear. V lost 5 bases and J lost 7, with 11 bases in between. The CDR3 covers 12 residues. Germline-derived CDR1 and CDR2 are MNHEY and SVGAGI. CDR3 bases: TGTGCCAGCAGTGCGATTGGAGGTGGCTACACCTTC. Encoded protein: CASSAIGGGYTF.

The rearrangement uses TRBV19 and TRBJ1-5; 7 nucleotides line up with TRBD1. This CDR3 has 14 amino acids. Germline V CDR1 and CDR2: LNHDA, SQIVND (reference sequence). V lost 5 bases, J lost 7 bases, and 8 bases stayed unmatched. The CDR3 DNA reads TGTGCCAGTAGTGCCGAGACAGGGCGGCAGCCCCAGCATTTT. Amino acids: CASSAETGRQPQHF.